The 6 T cell receptor beta chains below all came from one sample that was sequenced in a study of blood T cell repertoires in COVID-19. The table came from immunoSEQ multiplex PCR; TCRdb's copy has only in-frame clones and leaves some out. Of roughly 140,000 clones listed, approximately 84% are singletons. Sequencing was done on a sample of peripheral blood. The source of these receptors is a woman aged 55 to 70 with acute or convalescent COVID-19.

V usage is TRBV29-1 and J usage is TRBJ1-2; 7 nucleotides agree with TRBD1. The CDR3 is made up of 15 amino acids. Germline CDR1 reads SQVTM; CDR2 reads ANQGSEA. Trimming cost V 3 bases and J 4 bases; bases outside gene matches: 11. The CDR3 bases are TGCAGCGTTGACGACGAAGGCAGGGGGATCTATGGCTACACCTTC. It encodes CSVDDEGRGIYGYTF.

The chain combines TRBV19 with TRBJ2-1, with D perhaps matching TRBD2 (6 bases). Trimming took off 1 base at V and 9 bases at J, with 10 bases between the two ends. Germline assignment: CDR1 LNHDA and CDR2 SQIVND (reference sequence). The CDR3 extends over 13 amino acids. The CDR3 DNA reads TGTGCCAGTAGTATAGCGAGCGGGTTTGAGCAGTTCTTC. This codes for CASSIASGFEQFF.

The chain is built from TRBV2 and TRBJ1-2; 7 nucleotides line up with TRBD1. Germline loops: CDR1 SNHLY, CDR2 FYNNEI. The CDR3 runs 12 residues. With 6 bases clipped from V and 4 bases from J, the junction kept 2 bases outside the gene matches. The CDR3 protein is CASRDRVYGYTF. The CDR3 DNA follows: TGTGCCAGCAGAGACAGGGTCTATGGCTACACCTTC.

This clone was counted a few times. The V and J genes are TRBV27 and TRBJ2-2; TRBD2 aligns across 7 bases. CDR1 and CDR2 from the germline V gene are MNHEY and SMNVEV (reference sequence). The CDR3 is 18 amino acids. The V segment lost 5 bases and the J segment 7 bases; nucleotides outside the gene matches: 19. CDR3 protein: CASSDTLAAGVLIGELFF. The CDR3 DNA follows: TGTGCCAGCAGTGATACACTAGCCGCGGGAGTTCTGATCGGGGAGCTGTTTTTT.

This chain links TRBV12-3 or TRBV12-4 with TRBJ2-7; D ambiguous. Trimming removed 2 bases from V and 0 bases from J, with 5 bases in between. This CDR3 region has 13 residues. The CDR3 loop is CASSLTVSYEQYF. The CDR3, as DNA: TGTGCCAGCAGTTTAACAGTCTCCTACGAGCAGTACTTC.

This clone came up once. The chain has TRBV10-3 and TRBJ2-7; TRBD1 is a possible D gene (6 bases). The ends were cut back, 6 bases at V and 0 bases at J, with 18 bases in the middle. The CDR3 covers 16 residues. Germline V lookup: CDR1 ENHRY, CDR2 SYGVKD. The CDR3 DNA follows: TGTGCCATCAGCCGATCCCTTACAGGGAGCTCCTACGAGCAGTACTTC. This sequence encodes CAISRSLTGSSYEQYF.